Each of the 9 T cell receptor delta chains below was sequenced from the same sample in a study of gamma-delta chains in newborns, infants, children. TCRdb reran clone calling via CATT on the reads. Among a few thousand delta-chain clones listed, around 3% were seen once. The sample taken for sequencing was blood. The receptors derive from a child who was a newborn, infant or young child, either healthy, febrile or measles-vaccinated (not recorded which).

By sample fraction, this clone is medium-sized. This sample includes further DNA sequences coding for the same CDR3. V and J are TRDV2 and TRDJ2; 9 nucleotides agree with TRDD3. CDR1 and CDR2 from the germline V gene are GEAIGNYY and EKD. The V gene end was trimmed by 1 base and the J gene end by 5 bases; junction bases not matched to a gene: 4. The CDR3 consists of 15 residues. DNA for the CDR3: TGTGCCTGTGACACGATAGGGGGATACACAGCACAACTCTTCTTT. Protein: CACDTIGGYTAQLFF.

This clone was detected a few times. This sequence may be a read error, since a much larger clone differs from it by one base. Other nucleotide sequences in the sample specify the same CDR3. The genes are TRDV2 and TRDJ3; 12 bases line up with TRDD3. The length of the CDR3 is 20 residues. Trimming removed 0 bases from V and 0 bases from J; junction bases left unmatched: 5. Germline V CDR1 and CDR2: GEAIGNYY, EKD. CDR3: CACDTDWGILSSWDTRQMFF. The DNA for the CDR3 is TGTGCCTGTGACACCGACTGGGGGATACTAAGCTCCTGGGACACCCGACAGATGTTTTTC.

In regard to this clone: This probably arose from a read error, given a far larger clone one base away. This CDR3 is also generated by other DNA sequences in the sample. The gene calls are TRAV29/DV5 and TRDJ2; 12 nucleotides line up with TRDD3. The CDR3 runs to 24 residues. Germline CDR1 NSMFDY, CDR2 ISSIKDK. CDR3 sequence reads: CAASRWSSTRTGGYTGALTAQLFF. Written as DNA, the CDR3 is TGTGCAGCAAGCCGATGGTCCTCTACCCGTACTGGGGGATACACCGGAGCTTTGACTGCACAACTCTTCTTT.

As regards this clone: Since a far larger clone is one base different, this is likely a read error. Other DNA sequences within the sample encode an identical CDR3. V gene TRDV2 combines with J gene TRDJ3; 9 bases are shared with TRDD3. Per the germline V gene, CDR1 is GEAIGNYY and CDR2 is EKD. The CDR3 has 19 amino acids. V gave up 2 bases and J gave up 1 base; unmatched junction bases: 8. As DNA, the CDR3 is TGTGCCTGTGACAAAATACTGGGGGACACGTCCTGGGACACCCGACAGATGTTTTTC. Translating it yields CACDKILGDTSWDTRQMFF.

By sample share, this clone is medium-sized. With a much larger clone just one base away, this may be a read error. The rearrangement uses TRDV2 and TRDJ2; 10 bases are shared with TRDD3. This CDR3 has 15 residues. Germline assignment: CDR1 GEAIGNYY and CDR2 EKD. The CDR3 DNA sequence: TGTGCCTGTGACATACTGGGGGATTTGACAGCACACCTCTTCTTT. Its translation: CACDILGDLTAHLFF.

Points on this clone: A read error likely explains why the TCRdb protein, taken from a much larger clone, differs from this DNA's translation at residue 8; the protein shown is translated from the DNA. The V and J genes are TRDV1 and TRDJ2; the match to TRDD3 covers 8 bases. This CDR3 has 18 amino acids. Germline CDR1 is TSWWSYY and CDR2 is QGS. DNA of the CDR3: TGCGCTCTTGGGGAAGATCCATGCTGGGGGACTTTGACAGCACAACTCTTCTTT. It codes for CALGEDPCWGTLTAQLFF.

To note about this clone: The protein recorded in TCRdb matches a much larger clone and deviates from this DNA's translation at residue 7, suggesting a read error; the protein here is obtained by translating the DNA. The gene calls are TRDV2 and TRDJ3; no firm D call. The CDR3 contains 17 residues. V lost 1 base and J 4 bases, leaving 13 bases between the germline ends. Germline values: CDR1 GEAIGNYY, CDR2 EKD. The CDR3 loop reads CACDTGMGIWDTRQMFF. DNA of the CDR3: TGTGCCTGTGACACAGGAATGGGAATATGGGACACCCGACAGATGTTTTTC.

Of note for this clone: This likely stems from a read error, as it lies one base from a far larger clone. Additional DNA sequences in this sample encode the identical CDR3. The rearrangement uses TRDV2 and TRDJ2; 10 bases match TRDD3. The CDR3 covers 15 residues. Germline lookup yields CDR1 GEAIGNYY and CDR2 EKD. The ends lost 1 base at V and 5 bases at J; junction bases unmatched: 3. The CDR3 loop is CACDTVGDTTAQLFF. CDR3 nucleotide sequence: TGTGCCTGTGACACAGTGGGGGATACAACAGCACAACTCTTCTTT.

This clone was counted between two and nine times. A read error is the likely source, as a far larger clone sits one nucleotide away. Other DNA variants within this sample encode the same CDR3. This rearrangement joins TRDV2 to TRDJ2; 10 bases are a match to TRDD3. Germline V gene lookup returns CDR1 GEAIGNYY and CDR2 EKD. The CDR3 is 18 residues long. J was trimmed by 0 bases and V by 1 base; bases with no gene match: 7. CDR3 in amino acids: CACDTGGGIRALTAQLFF. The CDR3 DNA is TGTGCCTGTGACACGGGCGGGGGGATACGCGCTTTGACAGCACAACTCTTCTTT.